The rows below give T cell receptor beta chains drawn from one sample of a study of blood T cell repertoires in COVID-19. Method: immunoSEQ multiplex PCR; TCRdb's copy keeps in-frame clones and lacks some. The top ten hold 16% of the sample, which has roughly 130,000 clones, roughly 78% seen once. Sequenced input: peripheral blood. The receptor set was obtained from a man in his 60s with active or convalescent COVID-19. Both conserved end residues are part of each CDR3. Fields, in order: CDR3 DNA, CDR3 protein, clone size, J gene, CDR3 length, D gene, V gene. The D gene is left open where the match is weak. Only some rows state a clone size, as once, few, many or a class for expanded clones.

CDR3 DNA: TGTGCCAGTAGAGAGGGACAGCGCTACGGCAAGCAGTTCTTC
CDR3 protein: CASREGQRYGKQFF
clone size: -
J gene: TRBJ2-1
CDR3 length: 14
D gene: TRBD1
V gene: TRBV19

CDR3 DNA: TGCAGCGTTGTAAGACAGGGTAGTGGCTACACCTTC
CDR3 protein: CSVVRQGSGYTF
clone size: once
J gene: TRBJ1-2
CDR3 length: 12
D gene: TRBD1
V gene: TRBV29-1

CDR3 DNA: TGTGCCAGCAGTTTAGACAGGGGTGATTCACCCCTCCACTTT
CDR3 protein: CASSLDRGDSPLHF
clone size: -
J gene: TRBJ1-6
CDR3 length: 14
D gene: TRBD1
V gene: TRBV27

CDR3 DNA: TGCGCCAGCAGCTCGAGCGGGAACTCCTACGAGCAGTACTTC
CDR3 protein: CASSSSGNSYEQYF
clone size: -
J gene: TRBJ2-7
CDR3 length: 14
D gene: TRBD2
V gene: TRBV5-1

CDR3 DNA: TGTGCCAGCATCGGGACAGGTCGATTCTCACCCCTCCACTTT
CDR3 protein: CASIGTGRFSPLHF
clone size: -
J gene: TRBJ1-6
CDR3 length: 14
D gene: TRBD1
V gene: TRBV28

CDR3 DNA: TGCGCCAGCGGGGATGGGGGAGGCTATGGCTACACCTTC
CDR3 protein: CASGDGGGYGYTF
clone size: once
J gene: TRBJ1-2
CDR3 length: 13
D gene: -
V gene: TRBV5-1

CDR3 DNA: TGTGCCAGCATCACCCGTAGGGGGAGCAACCTCCACTATGGCTACACCTTC
CDR3 protein: CASITRRGSNLHYGYTF
clone size: few
J gene: TRBJ1-2
CDR3 length: 17
D gene: -
V gene: TRBV28

CDR3 DNA: TGTGCCAGCTGCGCATCCGGGACTAGCGGCCTGGGGCAGTTCTTC
CDR3 protein: CASCASGTSGLGQFF
clone size: -
J gene: TRBJ2-1
CDR3 length: 15
D gene: TRBD2
V gene: TRBV5-5

CDR3 DNA: TGTGCCAGCAGATCATTGGCCCGGGAGCTGTTTTTT
CDR3 protein: CASRSLARELFF
clone size: once
J gene: TRBJ2-2
CDR3 length: 12
D gene: -
V gene: TRBV7-2

CDR3 DNA: TGTGCCAGCAGCCCTTCCTACGAGCAGTACTTC
CDR3 protein: CASSPSYEQYF
clone size: -
J gene: TRBJ2-7
CDR3 length: 11
D gene: -
V gene: TRBV7-9

CDR3 DNA: TGTGCCAGCAGCTCAGGGTCCTACACCGGGGAGCTGTTTTTT
CDR3 protein: CASSSGSYTGELFF
clone size: -
J gene: TRBJ2-2
CDR3 length: 14
D gene: -
V gene: TRBV14

CDR3 DNA: TGTGCCAGCAGCTCCCAAACCGGGTCTAATGAAAAACTGTTTTTT
CDR3 protein: CASSSQTGSNEKLFF
clone size: -
J gene: TRBJ1-4
CDR3 length: 15
D gene: -
V gene: TRBV7-6

CDR3 DNA: TGTGCCAGCAGCTTAGTGAACGGGAGACTTGCGCATGAGCAGTTCTTC
CDR3 protein: CASSLVNGRLAHEQFF
clone size: few
J gene: TRBJ2-1
CDR3 length: 16
D gene: -
V gene: TRBV7-9

CDR3 DNA: TGTGCCAGCAGCTTTTCCTTGACTCAGCGAGGCCTTAATGAGCAGTTCTTC
CDR3 protein: CASSFSLTQRGLNEQFF
clone size: once
J gene: TRBJ2-1
CDR3 length: 17
D gene: -
V gene: TRBV7-9

CDR3 DNA: TGTGCCAGCAGCATCCGGGACTTTAGCTCCTACGAGCAGTACTTC
CDR3 protein: CASSIRDFSSYEQYF
clone size: once
J gene: TRBJ2-7
CDR3 length: 15
D gene: -
V gene: TRBV7-2

CDR3 DNA: TGTGCCAGCAGTTCCGGGACAGTGAGTTTTGGGGCTCAGCCCCAGCATTTT
CDR3 protein: CASSSGTVSFGAQPQHF
clone size: -
J gene: TRBJ1-5
CDR3 length: 17
D gene: TRBD1
V gene: TRBV6-2/TRBV6-3

CDR3 DNA: TGTGCCAGCAGCCAAGGGGGCCAGCCCCAGCATTTT
CDR3 protein: CASSQGGQPQHF
clone size: -
J gene: TRBJ1-5
CDR3 length: 12
D gene: -
V gene: TRBV3-1/TRBV3-2

CDR3 DNA: TGTGCCAGCAGTAAACAGGGATTTAACTATGGCTACACCTTC
CDR3 protein: CASSKQGFNYGYTF
clone size: -
J gene: TRBJ1-2
CDR3 length: 14
D gene: -
V gene: TRBV7-8

CDR3 DNA: TGCGCCAGCAGCTTGGTTGGGGCCGACTCCTACGAGCAGTACTTC
CDR3 protein: CASSLVGADSYEQYF
clone size: -
J gene: TRBJ2-7
CDR3 length: 15
D gene: -
V gene: TRBV5-1

CDR3 DNA: TGTGCCAGTAGTAGACGGGATTTAAGGACCAACGTCCTGACTTTC
CDR3 protein: CASSRRDLRTNVLTF
clone size: -
J gene: TRBJ2-6
CDR3 length: 15
D gene: -
V gene: TRBV19

CDR3 DNA: TGTGCCAGCAGCCGATCAATGCTAGCGGGAGGGATCGAGCAGTACTTC
CDR3 protein: CASSRSMLAGGIEQYF
clone size: -
J gene: TRBJ2-7
CDR3 length: 16
D gene: TRBD2
V gene: TRBV11-2

CDR3 DNA: TGTGCCTGGAGTCTCCTCGGCGGGGGTGCAGCGGCCTACACAGATACGCAGTATTTT
CDR3 protein: CAWSLLGGGAAAYTDTQYF
clone size: -
J gene: TRBJ2-3
CDR3 length: 19
D gene: TRBD2
V gene: TRBV30

CDR3 DNA: TGTGCCAGCAGCCGTAGGGGGTTTCCTGGACCCCCCTACGAGCAGTACTTC
CDR3 protein: CASSRRGFPGPPYEQYF
clone size: -
J gene: TRBJ2-7
CDR3 length: 17
D gene: -
V gene: TRBV14

CDR3 DNA: TGCAGCGTTGGTCAGCGGCAAGAGACCCAGTACTTC
CDR3 protein: CSVGQRQETQYF
clone size: -
J gene: TRBJ2-5
CDR3 length: 12
D gene: -
V gene: TRBV29-1